This TCR beta chain was captured by sequencing in a study of T-cell memory formation after mild COVID-19. General observations from the study: CD4/CD8 balance held among clones contracting day 15 to 85, and later expanders leaned CD4+. Confirmation of SARS-CoV-2 specificity was lacking for second-wave clones peaking day 37.

Germline V gene lookup returns CDR1 SGHTA and CDR2 FQGTGA. V lost 4 bases to trimming and J lost 4 bases; unmatched junction nucleotides: 5. The CDR3 length is 14 residues. TCR alpha and TCR beta cDNA libraries with sample barcodes and UMIs came from 5'RACE using constant-segment primers. TCRdb reprocessed the 5' RACE reads with MiXCR, giving one entry per CDR3 protein. The table lists fewer than 150,000 distinct CDR3 sequences, over 15% of them singletons. Points on this clonotype: Its antigen is undetermined.

The genes are TRBV7-3 and TRBJ1-2; 8 positions match TRBD1. Material for sequencing was PBMCs or a T cell subset sorted from them (not recorded which). The TCR originated in a man aged 18 to 29 who had mild COVID-19 (a few samples of this study predate the infection). Cell type and time point are not known. CDR3 in amino acids: CASSSSGGPYGYTF. The CDR3 DNA is TGTGCCAGCAGCTCCTCAGGGGGCCCCTATGGCTACACCTTC.